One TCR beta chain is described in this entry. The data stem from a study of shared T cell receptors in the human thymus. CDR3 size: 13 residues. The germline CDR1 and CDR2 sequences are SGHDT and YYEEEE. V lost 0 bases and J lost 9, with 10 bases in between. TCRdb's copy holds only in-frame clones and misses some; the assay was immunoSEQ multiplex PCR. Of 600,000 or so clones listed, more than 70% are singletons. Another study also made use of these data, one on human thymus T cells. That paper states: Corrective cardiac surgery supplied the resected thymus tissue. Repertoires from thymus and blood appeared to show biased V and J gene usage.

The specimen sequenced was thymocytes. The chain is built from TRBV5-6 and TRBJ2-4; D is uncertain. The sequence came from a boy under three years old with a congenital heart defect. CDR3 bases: TGTGCCAGCAGCTTGGGCAGATTAAGCATTCAGTACTTC. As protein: CASSLGRLSIQYF.